Below are 32 T cell receptor beta chains sequenced from a single sample in a study of blood T cell repertoires in COVID-19. Clones were sequenced by immunoSEQ multiplex PCR, and TCRdb holds only the in-frame ones, with some missing. The sample shows around 92,000 clones, 86% of them seen only once. Sequencing used peripheral blood. All receptors derive from a human donor in a cohort sampled during active COVID-19.

The rearrangement uses TRBV6-6 and TRBJ2-5, with 8 bases lining up with TRBD1. The CDR3 contains 14 residues. The V gene's germline CDR1 is MNHNY and CDR2 SVGAGI (reference sequence). With 4 bases clipped from V and 10 bases from J, the junction kept 11 bases outside the gene matches. CDR3 bases: TGTGCCAGCAGTTCCTTCACGGGACAGGCCTACCAGTACTTC. Amino acid sequence: CASSSFTGQAYQYF.

This clone was seen just once. V and J are TRBV11-2 and TRBJ2-3; 12 nucleotides match TRBD2. Germline V lookup: CDR1 SGHAT, CDR2 FQNNGV. J gave up 1 base and V 3 bases, and 5 bases lay outside the gene matches. The CDR3 is 17 amino acids. In DNA form, the CDR3 reads TGTGCCAGCAGCTTTTCTAGCGGGGGGGCCGGCACAGATACGCAGTATTTT. Protein sequence: CASSFSSGGAGTDTQYF.

The chain uses TRBV5-6 and TRBJ2-7; 9 bases are shared with TRBD1. In germline, CDR1 is SGHDT, CDR2 YYEEEE. This CDR3 contains 16 residues. J gave up 3 bases and V 4 bases, and 11 bases lay outside the gene matches. The CDR3: CASSAPGTGLFYEQYF. In DNA form, the CDR3 reads TGTGCCAGCAGCGCTCCCGGGACAGGGCTTTTCTACGAGCAGTACTTC.

The chain combines TRBV24-1 with TRBJ2-5; 8 bases are shared with TRBD1. The germline CDR1 and CDR2 sequences are KGHDR and SFDVKD. Unmatched junction bases numbered 9, after V lost 4 bases and J lost 3 bases. CDR3 length: 16 amino acids. In DNA form, the CDR3 reads TGTGCCACCAGTGACCTAGGGGCAGGGGGCGAAGAGACCCAGTACTTC. Amino acids: CATSDLGAGGEETQYF.

The J gene is TRBJ1-2, the V gene TRBV4-3; tentative D call: TRBD1 (5 bases). This CDR3 contains 16 residues. Trimming took 4 bases from V and 0 from J, leaving 15 bases between them. Germline V gives CDR1 LGHNA, CDR2 YSLEER. The CDR3 sequence is CASSPRTTGANYGYTF. CDR3 nucleotides: TGCGCCAGCAGCCCACGGACTACAGGAGCTAACTATGGCTACACCTTC.

In its sample, this clone was seen once. This chain uses TRBV24-1 with TRBJ2-7, with 7 bases that match TRBD1. With 4 bases clipped from V and 3 bases from J, the junction kept 5 bases outside the gene matches. This CDR3 spans 14 amino acids. Germline CDR1 and CDR2: KGHDR and SFDVKD. CDR3 sequence: CATSEAGGNYEQYF. As DNA, the CDR3 is TGTGCCACCAGTGAGGCAGGGGGTAACTACGAGCAGTACTTC.

The DNA for the CDR3 is TGTGCCAGCAGTTTAAAGGGACAGAACTATGGCTACACCTTC. It encodes CASSLKGQNYGYTF. V gene TRBV27 combines with J gene TRBJ1-2; 7 bases are a match to TRBD1. With 2 bases clipped from V and 2 bases from J, the junction kept 2 bases outside the gene matches. The CDR3 length is 14 residues. Germline CDR1 reads MNHEY; CDR2 reads SMNVEV (reference sequence).

The chain employs TRBV11-3 and TRBJ2-5, with D unresolved. CDR1 is SGHNT and CDR2 is YENEEA in the germline V gene. This CDR3 is 13 amino acids long. V lost 5 bases and J lost 0, with 7 bases in between. This CDR3 reads CASSQSDQETQYF. CDR3 DNA sequence: TGTGCCAGCAGCCAAAGCGACCAAGAGACCCAGTACTTC.

The J gene is TRBJ2-1, the V gene TRBV18, with D possibly being TRBD2 (5 bases). Germline values: CDR1 KGHSH, CDR2 LQKENI. The CDR3 has 13 residues. The V end was cut by 2 bases, the J end by 7 bases, with 9 bases between. The CDR3 sequence is CASSPSGRNEQFF. In nucleotides, the CDR3 is TGTGCCAGCTCACCATCGGGAAGGAATGAGCAGTTCTTC.

V usage is TRBV19 and J usage is TRBJ1-6; no clear D gene. V was trimmed by 3 bases and J by 7 bases, leaving 13 bases between them. Per the germline V gene, CDR1 is LNHDA and CDR2 is SQIVND (reference sequence). There are 15 residues in the CDR3. CDR3 sequence: CASSMGNGGNSPLHF. DNA of the CDR3: TGTGCCAGTAGTATGGGCAATGGTGGGAATTCACCCCTCCACTTT. The whole variable domain, filled in from reference TRBV19 and TRBJ1-6, reads DGGITQSPKYLFRKEGQNVTLSCEQNLNHDAMYWYRQDPGQGLRLIYYSQIVNDFQKGDIAEGYSVSREKKESFPLTVTSAQKNPTAFYLCASSMGNGGNSPLHFGNGTRLTVT.

This rearrangement joins TRBV11-3 to TRBJ2-1, with 9 bases lining up with TRBD1. Per germline, CDR1 SGHNT and CDR2 YENEEA. This CDR3 has 16 residues. V shed 0 bases, J shed 5 bases, and the junction held 5 bases outside the gene matches. Here the CDR3 DNA reads TGTGCCAGCAGCTTAGAAGGGACAGGGCCCGACAATGAGCAGTTCTTC. Translated: CASSLEGTGPDNEQFF.

The J gene is TRBJ1-1, the V gene TRBV18; tentatively, D is TRBD1 (5 bases). This CDR3 is 13 amino acids long. Germline V gene sequence: CDR1 KGHSH, CDR2 LQKENI. Trimming cost V 6 bases and J 2 bases, with 10 bases left between them. CDR3 sequence (DNA): TGTGCCAGCTCGACCGGGACTAACACTGAAGCTTTCTTT. Its translation: CASSTGTNTEAFF.

Here the CDR3 DNA reads TGTGCCAGCAGCACCCTCGGGACAGGGGCCACAGATACGCAGTATTTT. This sequence encodes CASSTLGTGATDTQYF. This chain uses TRBV5-6 with TRBJ2-3; TRBD1 matches at 10 bases. The CDR3 runs to 16 residues. The germline V gene encodes CDR1 SGHDT and CDR2 YYEEEE. The ends lost 4 bases at V and 2 bases at J; junction bases unmatched: 7.

J is TRBJ2-5 and V is TRBV15; 7 nucleotides match TRBD2. The junction had 9 bases not matched to a gene; V was cut back by 1 base and J by 1 base. Germline V gene sequence: CDR1 LNHNV, CDR2 YYDKDF (reference sequence). The CDR3 has 17 amino acids. This chain's CDR3 is CATSRGAGSGVQETQYF. CDR3 DNA: TGTGCCACCAGCAGAGGCGCGGGCAGCGGGGTCCAAGAGACCCAGTACTTC.

V usage is TRBV19 and J usage is TRBJ1-5; D unresolved. This CDR3 is built from 14 residues. Germline-derived CDR1 and CDR2 are LNHDA and SQIVND (reference sequence). Trimming left V 0 bases short and J 0 bases short, with 3 bases between. The CDR3 is CASSIDNSNQPQHF. The CDR3 DNA sequence: TGTGCCAGTAGTATAGACAATAGCAATCAGCCCCAGCATTTT.

This chain uses TRBV7-2 with TRBJ1-1; D is undetermined. The CDR3 is 13 residues long. Germline V lookup: CDR1 SGHTA, CDR2 FQGNSA. The V gene lost 3 bases and the J gene lost 2 bases, with 7 bases spanning the gap. CDR3: CASSFTQNTEAFF. Here the CDR3 DNA reads TGTGCCAGCAGCTTCACACAAAACACTGAAGCTTTCTTT. Filled out from reference TRBV7-2 and TRBJ1-1, the complete variable domain reads GAGVSQSPSNKVTEKGKDVELRCDPISGHTALYWYRQSLGQGLEFLIYFQGNSAPDKSGLPSDRFSAERTGGSVSTLTIQRTQQEDSAVYLCASSFTQNTEAFFGQGTRLTVV.

The chain recombines TRBV7-2 with TRBJ1-5; D gene uncertain. V gave up 1 base and J gave up 4 bases, with 11 bases separating them. The CDR3 consists of 15 residues. Germline CDR1 is SGHTA and CDR2 is FQGNSA. As DNA, the CDR3 is TGTGCCAGCAGCTTAGTGGACGGGGAAAATCAGCCCCAGCATTTT. Translated, it gives CASSLVDGENQPQHF.

The V gene is TRBV9, the J gene TRBJ1-4; unclear D gene. CDR1 and CDR2 (germline): SGDLS, YYNGEE. V lost 4 bases and J 7 bases, leaving 8 bases between the germline ends. The CDR3 spans 12 residues. As DNA, the CDR3 is TGTGCCAGCAGCCTTAGCGGTGAAAAACTGTTTTTT. This gives the protein CASSLSGEKLFF.

The chain has TRBV2 and TRBJ1-4, with D unclear. The V and J ends lost 6 bases and 8 bases respectively, with 13 bases between them. This CDR3 is 13 amino acids long. Germline V CDR1 and CDR2: SNHLY, FYNNEI. This chain's CDR3 is CASRFGEREKLFF. CDR3 DNA: TGTGCCAGCAGATTCGGGGAGAGGGAAAAACTGTTTTTT. The whole variable domain, remainder taken from reference TRBV2 and TRBJ1-4, is EPEVTQTPSHQVTQMGQEVILRCVPISNHLYFYWYRQILGQKVEFLVSFYNNEISEKSEIFDDQFSVERPDGSNFTLKIRSTKLEDSAMYFCASRFGEREKLFFGSGTQLSVL.

The chain uses TRBV4-3 and TRBJ2-5; no clear D. The CDR3 has 14 residues. Germline loops: CDR1 LGHNA, CDR2 YSLEER. Trimming cost V 3 bases and J 5 bases, with 13 bases left between them. This CDR3 reads CASSQSMVSETQYF. DNA of the CDR3: TGCGCCAGCAGCCAGAGTATGGTTTCGGAGACCCAGTACTTC.

V is TRBV6-2 or TRBV6-3 and J is TRBJ2-3; the match to TRBD1 covers 7 bases. The CDR3 loop spans 17 amino acids. The germline V gene has CDR1 MNHEY and CDR2 SVGEGT. Trimming at V came to 5 bases and at J to 0 bases, leaving 11 bases not matched to a gene. This CDR3 reads CASSLRTGLFSTDTQYF. The CDR3 DNA reads as TGTGCCAGCAGTCTACGGACAGGACTCTTTAGCACAGATACGCAGTATTTT.

The chain recombines TRBV27 with TRBJ2-7; D may be TRBD2 (6 bases). V was clipped by 5 bases and J by 2 bases, with 13 bases between them. Germline V lookup: CDR1 MNHEY, CDR2 SMNVEV (reference sequence). The CDR3 spans 14 residues. The CDR3 protein is CASSRGIAAYEQYF. The CDR3 DNA follows: TGTGCCAGCAGTCGCGGGATCGCGGCCTACGAGCAGTACTTC.

V usage is TRBV7-6 and J usage is TRBJ2-5; 10 bases are shared with TRBD2. The CDR3 runs 15 residues. The germline gives CDR1 SGHVS, CDR2 FNYEAQ. V was pared by 0 bases and J by 3 bases, with 1 base of the junction left unmatched. CDR3 bases: TGTGCCAGCAGCTTAGCTACTAGCGGGGAAGAGACCCAGTACTTC. Its translation is CASSLATSGEETQYF.

J is TRBJ2-7 and V is TRBV24-1; 10 nucleotides agree with TRBD2. The CDR3 is 15 residues long. With 0 bases clipped from V and 3 bases from J, the junction kept 1 base outside the gene matches. From germline, CDR1 is KGHDR and CDR2 SFDVKD. CDR3 amino acids: CATSDLVAGGYEQYF. The CDR3 DNA reads as TGTGCCACCAGTGATTTGGTAGCGGGAGGCTACGAGCAGTACTTC.

This clone appeared a single time. The chain uses TRBV5-1 and TRBJ2-3; no clear D gene. The CDR3 has 17 amino acids. V lost 0 bases and J lost 0, with 14 bases in between. Germline CDR1 is SGHRS and CDR2 is YFSETQ. CDR3 in DNA: TGCGCCAGCAGCTTGGGAACGGCTACGGGTAGCACAGATACGCAGTATTTT. It encodes CASSLGTATGSTDTQYF.

CDR3 DNA: TGTGCCAGCTCACCATTAGGAGGGTTCGATGAGCAGTTCTTC. Amino acid sequence: CASSPLGGFDEQFF. The chain has TRBV18 and TRBJ2-1, with D perhaps matching TRBD2 (6 bases). Trimming cost V 2 bases and J 8 bases, with 13 bases left between them. The length of the CDR3 is 14 residues. Germline values: CDR1 KGHSH, CDR2 LQKENI.

This chain links TRBV10-1 with TRBJ2-1; 8 nucleotides line up with TRBD2. CDR3 length: 16 residues. Germline CDR1 and CDR2: WNHNN and SYGVQD (reference sequence). Germline trimming cut 3 bases from V and 2 bases from J; bases unmatched to any gene: 6. Written as DNA, the CDR3 is TGCGCCAGCAGTGACCTAAGCGGGGGCGCCTACAATGAGCAGTTCTTC. Translation gives CASSDLSGGAYNEQFF.

The V and J genes are TRBV25-1 and TRBJ2-7; 8 nucleotides line up with TRBD1. CDR1 MGHDK and CDR2 SYGVNS come from the germline V gene. The CDR3 spans 13 residues. Trimming at V came to 4 bases and at J to 6 bases, leaving 5 bases not matched to a gene. The CDR3 is CASSARGPSEQYF. The CDR3 DNA follows: TGTGCCAGCAGTGCCAGGGGGCCATCCGAGCAGTACTTC.

This chain links TRBV11-2 with TRBJ1-2; no definite D call. From germline, CDR1 is SGHAT and CDR2 FQNNGV. Trimming took off 0 bases at V and 8 bases at J, with 13 bases between the two ends. CDR3 length: 14 residues. The CDR3 nucleotides read TGTGCCAGCAGCTTAGAATCCGGGTCGCGAGGCTACACCTTC. Amino acids: CASSLESGSRGYTF.

This chain uses TRBV4-1 with TRBJ2-1; TRBD2 is a possible D gene (5 bases). V dropped 0 bases and J dropped 8 bases, with 11 bases sitting between them. CDR1 is MGHRA, CDR2 YSYEKL, per germline. The CDR3 extends over 14 amino acids. CDR3: CASSQERASDEQFF. CDR3 sequence (DNA): TGCGCCAGCAGCCAAGAGAGGGCTTCGGATGAGCAGTTCTTC.

This clone occurred a few times. This chain joins TRBV18 and TRBJ2-1, with TRBD1 matching over 7 bases. This CDR3 comprises 15 residues. CDR1 is KGHSH, CDR2 LQKENI, per germline. V trimming: 5 bases; J trimming: 6 bases; junction bases outside the gene matches: 10. The CDR3 region has the DNA TGTGCCAGCTCAACGGGACAGCAATATCCCAATGAGCAGTTCTTC. It yields the protein CASSTGQQYPNEQFF. Full variable domain (remainder filled in from reference TRBV18 and TRBJ2-1): NAGVMQNPRHLVRRRGQEARLRCSPMKGHSHVYWYRQLPEEGLKFMVYLQKENIIDESGMPKERFSAEFPKEGPSILRIQQVVRGDSAAYFCASSTGQQYPNEQFFGPGTRLTVL.

The V and J genes are TRBV12-3 or TRBV12-4 and TRBJ2-2; D gene unclear. V lost 4 bases, J lost 2 bases, and 2 bases lay in between. The CDR3 contains 12 residues. The CDR3 loop is CASSSNTGELFF. The CDR3 DNA reads as TGTGCCAGCAGTTCAAACACCGGGGAGCTGTTTTTT.